The next 29 T cell receptor beta chains were all read from a single sample in a study of tumor-infiltrating lymphocytes in primary liver carcinoma. For each extraction, RNA and DNA were obtained together from approximately 20-30 mg of unsorted bulk tissue. Starting from 500 ng of total RNA, TCR beta cDNA was produced with a primer in the constant region. Sequencing libraries for TCR beta derived from three nested multiplex PCR rounds that used slightly modified ARM-PCR. For around 11 cycles apiece, the opening two PCR rounds ran with TRBV1-TRBV30 forward primers and a C-beta reverse primer. TCRdb re-derived calls from the multiplex PCR reads in MiXCR, one entry per CDR3 protein. Of around 71,000 distinct CDR3 sequences in the sample, about 64% were seen once. The specimen sequenced was liver tumor tissue from sampling region 4. The subset is: tumor region T4, right-lateral pole. Source of these receptors: a woman aged 55-75 years with primary liver carcinoma and hepatitis B virus infection.

This clonotype was picked up a small number of times. The chain carries TRBV7-9 and TRBJ1-2; D uncertain. CDR3 length equals 13 residues. Trimming removed 5 bases at V and 8 bases at J, with 15 bases between. Germline V gene sequence: CDR1 SEHNR, CDR2 FQNEAQ (reference sequence). The CDR3 reads CASSRRGLQGYTF. The CDR3 DNA sequence: TGTGCCAGCAGCCGGCGAGGGTTGCAGGGCTACACCTTC.

As for this clonotype: Just one base apart from a much larger clone, this may be a read error. The V call is TRBV6-5, the J call TRBJ2-7; possibly TRBD1 for D (5 bases). V lost 11 bases and J 6 bases, leaving 17 bases between the germline ends. CDR1 MNHEY and CDR2 SVGAGI come from the germline V gene. There are 12 residues in the CDR3. This CDR3 is CADSVRQGEQYF. DNA of the CDR3: TGTGCCGACAGTGTCCGGCAGGGCGAGCAGTACTTC.

Comment on this clonotype: A junction boundary mismatches the germline segment, possibly from a read error. The V gene is TRBV12-3 or TRBV12-4, the J gene TRBJ2-1; D ambiguous. The CDR3 is 16 amino acids. Here the CDR3 reads CTSSQTTSSVVRRQFF. CDR3 coding DNA: TGTACCAGCAGTCAAACCACGTCTAGTGTGGTTCGCCGGCAGTTCTTC.

A word on this clonotype: The conserved closing phenylalanine or tryptophan is absent in this CDR3, likely reflecting a read error. This chain joins TRBV4-2 and TRBJ2-2, with D tentatively TRBD1 or TRBD2 (6 bases each). The length of the CDR3 is 15 residues. Germline V gene lookup returns CDR1 LGHNA and CDR2 YNFKEQ. In nucleotides, the CDR3 is TGCGCCAGCAGCCGGGGGCGTGAGGTAATTGGGGAGCTGTTTTAT. Protein sequence: CASSRGREVIGELFY.

Notes on this clonotype: The junction and the germline gene differ at one end; a read error may be behind it. The chain joins TRBV6-5 to TRBJ2-1, with D possibly TRBD2 on 6 matching bases. There are 14 residues in the CDR3. Germline V lookup: CDR1 MNHEY, CDR2 SVGAGI. In nucleotides, the CDR3 is TGTACCAGCAGTCAGGGTAGCGGTTCGAATGAGCAGTTCTTC. Translating it yields CTSSQGSGSNEQFF.

Concerning this clonotype: A read error may produce the germline difference seen at one junction end. CDR3 region: CASSEALRGPTGNTETLF. The CDR3 nucleotides read TGTGCCAGCAGTGAAGCGCTTAGGGGCCCGACAGGGAATACTGAAACTCTCTTT. The chain has TRBV6-1 and TRBJ1-1; 7 bases line up with TRBD1. This CDR3 spans 18 amino acids. The V gene's germline CDR1 is MNHNS and CDR2 SASEGT.

Concerning this clonotype: A much larger clone is a single base away; this may be a read error. The chain carries TRBV28 and TRBJ2-1, with TRBD1 matching over 7 bases. The germline V gene encodes CDR1 MDHEN and CDR2 SYDVKM. The CDR3 contains 14 residues. The CDR3 loop is CASSRQGRYNERFF. CDR3 nucleotides: TGTGCCAGCAGTCGACAGGGCCGGTACAATGAGCGGTTCTTC.

On this clonotype itself: The junction departs from the called germline gene at one end, perhaps through a read error. This chain links TRBV10-3 with TRBJ2-3, with 14 bases identical to TRBD2. This CDR3 is built from 18 residues. Germline CDR1 ENHRY, CDR2 SYGVKD. CDR3 loop: CAKTGTSGSGISIDMQYF. Here the CDR3 DNA reads TGTGCCAAGACCGGGACTAGCGGGAGCGGTATTAGCATAGATATGCAGTATTTT.

Remarks on this clonotype: This may come from a read error, since a much larger clone is one base off. V gene TRBV28 combines with J gene TRBJ2-1, with D perhaps matching TRBD1 or TRBD2 (8 bases each). Germline V lookup: CDR1 MDHEN, CDR2 SYDVKM. This CDR3 contains 15 residues. The CDR3 DNA is TGTGTCAGCACCCCAGGGGGCGGGGGGTACAATGAGCAGTTCTTC. Its translation is CVSTPGGGGYNEQFF.

The V gene is TRBV10-3, the J gene TRBJ2-7, with 7 bases identical to TRBD2. Germline CDR1 is ENHRY and CDR2 is SYGVKD. CDR3 length: 13 residues. Trimming cost V 8 bases and J 7 bases; bases outside gene matches: 11. CDR3 in DNA: TGTGCCATCCGGAGGGAGCAGGGAGGGGAGCAGTACTTC. Residues: CAIRREQGGEQYF.

As to this clonotype: Given the absence of the conserved phenylalanine or tryptophan at the CDR3 end, a read error is likely. The chain joins TRBV29-1 to TRBJ1-2, with D perhaps TRBD1 (5 bases). The CDR3 spans 12 residues. Per the germline V gene, CDR1 is SQVTM and CDR2 is ANQGSEA. The CDR3, as DNA: TGCAACGTCGGGGCGGGGGGCTATGGCTACACCCTC. The encoded protein is CNVGAGGYGYTL.

This clonotype was seen once. No conserved phenylalanine or tryptophan is present at the end of the CDR3, so a read error is the likely explanation. The chain joins TRBV6-1 to TRBJ2-1; 8 bases line up with TRBD2. After removal of 5 bases from V and 9 bases from J, the junction contained 9 bases not matched to a gene. The CDR3 has 14 amino acids. Germline CDR1 reads MNHNS; CDR2 reads SASEGT. The CDR3 DNA follows: TGTGCCAGCAGTTTGGCATCGGGAGGGCGTGAGCAGTTCCTC. This encodes CASSLASGGREQFL.

Only one count was recorded for this clonotype. V is TRBV2 and J is TRBJ2-3; D remains ambiguous. The germline V and J ends were trimmed by 2 bases and 4 bases, with 16 bases remaining between them. Germline assignment: CDR1 SNHLY and CDR2 FYNNEI. This CDR3 is 16 amino acids long. The CDR3 here is CASSECFGARSDTQYF. The CDR3 nucleotides are TGTGCCAGCAGTGAATGTTTCGGTGCTAGATCAGATACGCAGTATTTT.

Turning to this clonotype: A junction boundary mismatches the germline segment, possibly from a read error. The V and J genes are TRBV7-8 and TRBJ1-1; the match to TRBD1 covers 7 bases. This CDR3 comprises 13 residues. Germline CDR1 is SGHVS and CDR2 is FQNEAQ. The CDR3 DNA sequence: TGTGTCAGCAGCTTAGGACAGGACGCTGAAGCTTTCTTT. Amino acids: CVSSLGQDAEAFF.

Turning to this clonotype: The conserved final phenylalanine or tryptophan is absent from the CDR3, which likely points to a read error. J is TRBJ2-7 and V is TRBV11-2; D remains ambiguous. CDR1 and CDR2 from the germline V gene are SGHAT and FQNNGV. V lost 0 bases to trimming and J lost 9 bases, with 18 bases between them. The CDR3 is 15 amino acids. The CDR3 region has the DNA TGTGCCAGCAGCTTAGACCCAGGTCATACGTCCGGGCAGTACTTA. This codes for CASSLDPGHTSGQYL.

In the case of this clonotype: This could be a read error, since a much larger clone is one nucleotide away. This sequence joins TRBV28 and TRBJ1-2; TRBD1 is a possible D gene (6 bases). CDR3 size: 13 residues. The ends were cut back, 11 bases at V and 3 bases at J, with 16 bases in the middle. CDR1 MDHEN and CDR2 SYDVKM come from the germline V gene. CDR3 nucleotide sequence: TGTGCCTGCAATAAAGCAGGGGACTATGGCTACACCTTC. This translates into CACNKAGDYGYTF.

The chain combines TRBV4-1 with TRBJ2-3, with TRBD2 matching over 11 bases. Germline-derived CDR1 and CDR2 are MGHRA and YSYEKL. Trimming removed 4 bases from V and 8 bases from J; junction bases left unmatched: 11. The CDR3 length is 16 residues. CDR3 in amino acids: CASSLGTSGYIVTQYF. In nucleotides, the CDR3 is TGCGCCAGCAGCCTTGGGACTAGCGGATACATAGTTACGCAGTATTTT.

This sequence joins TRBV2 and TRBJ1-4; no clear D gene. V gave up 5 bases and J gave up 8 bases, with 15 bases separating them. Looked up from germline, CDR1 is SNHLY and CDR2 is FYNNEI. The CDR3 loop spans 14 amino acids. CDR3 amino acids: CASSQEGVIEKLFF. CDR3 DNA sequence: TGTGCCAGCAGTCAGGAAGGCGTCATCGAAAAACTGTTTTTT.

This clonotype came up many times. The chain recombines TRBV7-8 with TRBJ2-7, with 7 bases lining up with TRBD1. This CDR3 comprises 15 residues. V shed 4 bases, J shed 4 bases, and the junction held 10 bases outside the gene matches. Germline V gene data show CDR1 as SGHVS and CDR2 as FQNEAQ. The DNA for the CDR3 is TGTGCCAGCAGCTCACGACAGGGCGAGGGGTACGAGCAGTACTTC. It encodes CASSSRQGEGYEQYF.

This clonotype was picked up a small number of times. One end of the junction is discordant with germline, which a read error may explain. The chain couples TRBV6-5 to TRBJ1-3; TRBD1 aligns across 7 bases. The CDR3 spans 19 residues. Germline V CDR1 and CDR2: MNHEY, SVGAGI. For the CDR3, the DNA is TGTGCCAGCAGATACTCGACTTTGGGACAGATAGACTCAGGAAACACCATATATTTT. This encodes CASRYSTLGQIDSGNTIYF.

In the case of this clonotype: A single base separates this from a much larger clone, so it may be a read error. The chain is built from TRBV2 and TRBJ1-4; 7 nucleotides line up with TRBD1. The CDR3 spans 13 residues. CDR1 and CDR2 from the germline V gene are SNHLY and FYNNEI. J lost 1 base, V lost 9 bases, and 2 bases had no gene match. CDR3 coding DNA: TGTGCCAGAGGGGACAGAACTAATGAAAAACTGTTTTTT. Translating it yields CARGDRTNEKLFF.

The chain has TRBV5-1 and TRBJ2-7, with D possibly TRBD1 on 5 matching bases. Germline CDR1 is SGHRS and CDR2 is YFSETQ. V was cut by 3 bases and J by 5 bases, with 18 bases left in between. The CDR3 is made up of 15 amino acids. CDR3 in amino acids: CASSSGISIGHEQYF. The CDR3 nucleotides are TGCGCCAGCAGCTCAGGGATTAGCATCGGTCACGAGCAGTACTTC.

Concerning this clonotype itself: Relative to the germline gene, one junction end is altered; a read error may explain this. This chain links TRBV12-3 or TRBV12-4 with TRBJ2-7; perhaps D is TRBD1 or TRBD2 (5 bases each). The length of the CDR3 is 14 residues. Here the CDR3 reads CARSLADSSYEQYF. The CDR3 coding sequence is TGTGCCAGGAGTCTAGCTGACAGCTCCTACGAACAGTACTTC.

This clonotype was recorded only once. This CDR3 is missing its conserved last phenylalanine or tryptophan, likely due to a read error. This chain links TRBV30 with TRBJ1-5; D unresolved. The germline V gene has CDR1 GTSNPN and CDR2 SVGIG (reference sequence). The CDR3 is 13 amino acids. Trimming took off 5 bases at V and 2 bases at J, with 10 bases between the two ends. CDR3 sequence: CAWSTNRNQPQHL. The CDR3 DNA follows: TGTGCCTGGTCCACAAATCGCAATCAGCCCCAGCATTTA.

Of note for this clonotype: A clone one base away is much larger, so this may be a read error. The chain joins TRBV28 to TRBJ1-5; D gene ambiguous. This CDR3 has 13 amino acids. The V and J ends lost 2 bases and 11 bases respectively, with 13 bases between them. The germline V gene has CDR1 MDHEN and CDR2 SYDVKM. CDR3 residues: CASSLPNLQSQHF. CDR3 sequence (DNA): TGTGCCAGCAGTTTACCCAACCTACAGTCCCAGCATTTT. Supplemented by reference TRBV28 and TRBJ1-5, the full variable domain reads DVKVTQSSRYLVKRTGEKVFLECVQDMDHENMFWYRQDPGLGLRLIYFSYDVKMKEKGDIPEGYSVSREKKERFSLILESASTNQTSMYLCASSLPNLQSQHFGDGTRLSIL.

This clonotype has just a few counts. One end of the junction fails to match germline, which may point to a read error. This chain joins TRBV11-3 and TRBJ2-2; TRBD2 might be the D (5 bases). This CDR3 is built from 15 residues. CDR1 SGHNT and CDR2 YENEEA come from the germline V gene. In nucleotides, the CDR3 is TGTGCCAGCAGCCCCCACACAGACCTAACCGGGGAACTGTTTTTT. It is translated as CASSPHTDLTGELFF.

CDR3 sequence reads: CASSAGLGGLAGGLNEQFF. CDR3 bases: TGTGCCAGCAGCGCCGGACTGGGGGGACTAGCGGGAGGATTAAATGAGCAGTTCTTC. V gene TRBV11-3 combines with J gene TRBJ2-1; 15 nucleotides match TRBD2. CDR1 is SGHNT, CDR2 YENEEA, per germline. Trimming cost V 5 bases and J 7 bases; bases outside gene matches: 15. The CDR3 spans 19 residues.

The chain uses TRBV6-2 or TRBV6-3 and TRBJ2-3, with unresolved D. The CDR3 totals 13 residues. Germline V lookup: CDR1 MNHEY, CDR2 SVGEGT. With 0 bases removed from V and 3 bases from J, the gap between germline ends came to 4 bases. DNA of the CDR3: TGTGCCAGCAGTTACTCTGATACAGATACGCAGTATTTT. It yields the protein CASSYSDTDTQYF.

Of note for this clonotype: It is likely a read error, because the conserved phenylalanine at the end of the CDR3 is missing. The V gene is TRBV11-2, the J gene TRBJ1-6; D not certain. V lost 0 bases and J lost 7, with 10 bases in between. The germline V gene encodes CDR1 SGHAT and CDR2 FQNNGV. The CDR3 length is 15 residues. DNA of the CDR3: TGTGCCAGCAGCTTAGAAAGAGGAAGCAATTCACCCCTCCACATT. This encodes CASSLERGSNSPLHI.